This TCR beta chain appears in the sequencing data of a study of radiotherapy plus CTLA-4 blockade in lung cancer. The repertoire was sequenced with immunoSEQ multiplex PCR; TCRdb's copy has only in-frame clones and lacks some. The table lists tens of thousands of clones, about 76% of them singletons. Sequenced here: peripheral blood, sampled from a patient treated with radiotherapy plus ipilimumab. This TCR derives from a human donor with non-small cell lung cancer whose response to radiotherapy plus ipilimumab could not be evaluated.

The CDR3 sequence is CASRFGSGRLYF. CDR3 nucleotide sequence: TGTGCCAGTAGGTTTGGTAGCGGGAGGTTATATTTT. This chain links TRBV19 with TRBJ2-3; 10 bases agree with TRBD2. CDR1 and CDR2 (germline): LNHDA, SQIVND (reference sequence). Trimming removed 6 bases from V and 15 bases from J; junction bases left unmatched: 9. This CDR3 has 12 residues.